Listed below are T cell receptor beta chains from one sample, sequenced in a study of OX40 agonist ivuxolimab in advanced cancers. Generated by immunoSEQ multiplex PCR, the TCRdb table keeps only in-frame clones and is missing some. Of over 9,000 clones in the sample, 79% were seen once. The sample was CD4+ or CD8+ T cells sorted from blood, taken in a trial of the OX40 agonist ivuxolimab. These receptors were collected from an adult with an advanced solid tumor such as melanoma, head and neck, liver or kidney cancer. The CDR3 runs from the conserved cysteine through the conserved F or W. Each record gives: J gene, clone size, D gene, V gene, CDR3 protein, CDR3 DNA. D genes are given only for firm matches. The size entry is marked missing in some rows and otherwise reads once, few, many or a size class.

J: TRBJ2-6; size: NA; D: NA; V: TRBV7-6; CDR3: CASSLVSPVWGGGANVLTF; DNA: TGTGCCAGCAGCTTAGTTTCCCCAGTCTGGGGAGGTGGGGCCAACGTCCTGACTTTC
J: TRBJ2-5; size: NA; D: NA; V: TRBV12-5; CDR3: CASNPGLGETQYF; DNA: TGTGCTAGTAACCCTGGACTCGGGGAGACCCAGTACTTC
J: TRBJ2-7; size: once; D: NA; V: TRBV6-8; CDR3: CASSDTAGAYEQYF; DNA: TGTGCCAGCAGTGATACAGCCGGGGCCTACGAGCAGTACTTC
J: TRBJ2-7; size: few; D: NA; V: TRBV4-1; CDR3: CASSQEGYEVIEQYF; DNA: TGCGCCAGCAGCCAAGAAGGTTACGAGGTGATCGAGCAGTACTTC
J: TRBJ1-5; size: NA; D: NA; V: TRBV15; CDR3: CATSRDFQRGGYQPQHF; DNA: TGTGCCACCAGCAGAGATTTTCAAAGGGGCGGCTATCAGCCCCAGCATTTT
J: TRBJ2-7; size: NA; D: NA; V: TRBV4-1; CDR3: CATIGWQNYEQYF; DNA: TGCGCCACTATCGGGTGGCAGAACTACGAGCAGTACTTC
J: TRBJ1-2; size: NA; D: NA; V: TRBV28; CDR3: CASSKTETNYGYTF; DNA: TGTGCCAGCAGTAAGACGGAAACTAACTATGGCTACACCTTC
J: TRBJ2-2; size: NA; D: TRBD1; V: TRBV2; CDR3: CASSGWTGNTGELFF; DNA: TGTGCCAGCAGCGGCTGGACAGGGAACACCGGGGAGCTGTTTTTT
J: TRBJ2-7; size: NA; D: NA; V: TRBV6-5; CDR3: CASSPSGSSYEQYF; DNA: TGTGCCAGCAGCCCATCAGGGAGCTCCTACGAGCAGTACTTC
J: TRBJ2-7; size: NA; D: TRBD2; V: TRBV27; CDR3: CASSPLAGGHEQYF; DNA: TGTGCCAGCAGTCCGCTAGCGGGAGGTCACGAGCAGTACTTC
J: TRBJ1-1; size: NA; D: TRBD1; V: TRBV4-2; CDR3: CASSQASRGQGGTEAFF; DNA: TGTGCCAGCAGCCAAGCGAGCCGCGGACAGGGCGGAACTGAAGCTTTCTTT
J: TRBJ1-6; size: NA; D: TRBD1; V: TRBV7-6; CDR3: CASSPGQRNSPLHF; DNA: TGTGCCAGCAGCCCGGGACAGAGAAATTCACCCCTCCACTTT
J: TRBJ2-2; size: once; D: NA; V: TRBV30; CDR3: CAWSSGARTGELFF; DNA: TGTGCCTGGAGCTCCGGGGCGCGGACCGGGGAGCTGTTTTTT
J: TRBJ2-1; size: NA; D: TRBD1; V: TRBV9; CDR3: CASSGELGTGQVF; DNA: TGTGCCAGCAGCGGAGAGTTAGGGACAGGGCAGGTCTTC
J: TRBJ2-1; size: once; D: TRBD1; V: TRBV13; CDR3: CASSLDSGGPKDNEQFF; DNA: TGTGCCAGCAGCTTAGATTCAGGGGGACCAAAGGATAATGAGCAGTTCTTC
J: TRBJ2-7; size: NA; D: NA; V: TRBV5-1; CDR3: CASSPDSGSYEQYF; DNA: TGCGCCAGCAGTCCCGACAGTGGCTCCTACGAGCAGTACTTC
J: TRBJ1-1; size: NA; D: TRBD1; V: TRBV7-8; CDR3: CASSLASTGGLDTEAFF; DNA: TGTGCCAGCAGCTTAGCCAGTACAGGGGGCTTGGACACTGAAGCTTTCTTT
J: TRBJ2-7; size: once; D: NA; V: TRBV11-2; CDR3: CASSRTGTYEQYF; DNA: TGTGCCAGCAGCCGGACGGGAACCTACGAGCAGTACTTC
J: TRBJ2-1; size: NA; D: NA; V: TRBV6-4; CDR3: CASSDSSDSNEQFF; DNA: TGTGCCAGCAGTGACTCGTCGGACAGCAATGAGCAGTTCTTC
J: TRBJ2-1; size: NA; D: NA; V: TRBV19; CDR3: CASSILAEPYNEQFF; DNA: TGTGCCAGTAGTATCCTGGCGGAACCCTACAATGAGCAGTTCTTC
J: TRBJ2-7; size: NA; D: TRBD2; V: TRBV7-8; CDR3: CASSLASGRADEQYF; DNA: TGTGCCAGCAGCTTAGCAAGCGGGAGGGCCGACGAGCAGTACTTC
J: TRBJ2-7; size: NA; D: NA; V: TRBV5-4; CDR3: CASSSGGYEQYF; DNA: TGTGCCAGCAGCTCCGGGGGCTACGAGCAGTACTTC
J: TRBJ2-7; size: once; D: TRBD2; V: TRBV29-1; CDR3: CSVGGGDYSYEQYF; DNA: TGCAGCGTTGGGGGCGGGGACTACTCCTACGAGCAGTACTTC
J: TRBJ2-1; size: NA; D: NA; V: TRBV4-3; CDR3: CASSPGVRYNEQFF; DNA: TGCGCCAGCAGCCCGGGCGTACGGTACAATGAGCAGTTCTTC
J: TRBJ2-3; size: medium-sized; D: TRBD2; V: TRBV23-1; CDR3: CASSPGEREYTDTQYF; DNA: TGCGCCAGCAGTCCGGGGGAGCGGGAGTACACAGATACGCAGTATTTT
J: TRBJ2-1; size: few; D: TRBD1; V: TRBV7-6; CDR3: CASSAGQGLYNEQFF; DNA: TGTGCCAGCAGCGCAGGACAGGGGCTTTACAATGAGCAGTTCTTC
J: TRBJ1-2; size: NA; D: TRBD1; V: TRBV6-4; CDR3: CASSDSTGAAGGYTF; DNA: TGTGCCAGCAGTGACTCGACAGGGGCGGCGGGTGGCTACACCTTC
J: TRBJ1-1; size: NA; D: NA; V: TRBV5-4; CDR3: CASRSSPDTEAFF; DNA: TGTGCCAGCAGATCCTCACCCGACACTGAAGCTTTCTTT
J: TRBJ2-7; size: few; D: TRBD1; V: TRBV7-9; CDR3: CASSGTTGQGAYEQYF; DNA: TGTGCCAGCAGCGGCACTACGGGACAGGGGGCCTACGAGCAGTACTTC
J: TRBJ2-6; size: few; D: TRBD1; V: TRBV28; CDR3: CASSSGQGALSGANVLTF; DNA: TGTGCCAGCAGCTCGGGACAGGGGGCACTCTCTGGGGCCAACGTCCTGACTTTC
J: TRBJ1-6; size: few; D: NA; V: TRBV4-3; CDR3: CASSQDTGRYSPLHF; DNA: TGCGCCAGCAGCCAAGACACAGGGAGATATTCACCCCTCCACTTT
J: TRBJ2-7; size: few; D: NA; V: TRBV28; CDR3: CASSLTARRTCDF; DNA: TGTGCCAGCAGTTTAACGGCGCGGCGGACCTGTGACTTC
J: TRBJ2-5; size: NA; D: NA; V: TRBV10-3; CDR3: CAISEYTTQIETQYF; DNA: TGTGCCATCAGTGAGTACACTACCCAAATTGAGACCCAGTACTTC
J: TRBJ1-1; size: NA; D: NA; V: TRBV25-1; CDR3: CASSAWGGADTEAFF; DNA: TGTGCCAGCAGTGCATGGGGGGGGGCTGACACTGAAGCTTTCTTT
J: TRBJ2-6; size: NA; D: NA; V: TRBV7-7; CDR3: CASSRARKCHKSGNVLTF; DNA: TGTGCCAGCAGCCGAGCTCGTAAGTGCCACAAGTCGGGCAACGTCCTGACTTTC
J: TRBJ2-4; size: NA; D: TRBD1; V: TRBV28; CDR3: CASTRDSPLAKNIQYF; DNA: TGTGCCAGCACCCGGGACAGCCCTCTAGCCAAAAACATTCAGTACTTC
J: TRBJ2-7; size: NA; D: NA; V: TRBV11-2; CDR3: CASSSLAKGSYEQYF; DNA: TGTGCCAGCAGCTCTCTCGCTAAGGGCAGTTACGAGCAGTACTTC
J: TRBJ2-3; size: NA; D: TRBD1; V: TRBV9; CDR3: CASSLSRDRGYFDTQYF; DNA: TGTGCCAGCAGCTTAAGCCGGGACAGGGGTTACTTCGATACGCAGTATTTT
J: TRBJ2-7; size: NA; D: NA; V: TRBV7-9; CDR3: CASSLGDMYEQYF; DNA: TGTGCCAGCAGCTTAGGGGACATGTACGAGCAGTACTTC
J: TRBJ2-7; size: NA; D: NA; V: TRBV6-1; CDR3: CASSEFPRKEQYF; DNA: TGTGCCAGCAGTGAATTCCCTCGGAAGGAGCAGTACTTC
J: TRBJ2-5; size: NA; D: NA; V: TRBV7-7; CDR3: CASSLNGGSSETQYF; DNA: TGTGCCAGCAGCTTAAATGGGGGGAGTTCGGAGACCCAGTACTTC
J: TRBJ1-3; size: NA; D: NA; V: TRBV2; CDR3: CASTSGGNTIYF; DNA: TGTGCCAGCACCTCAGGAGGAAACACCATATATTTT
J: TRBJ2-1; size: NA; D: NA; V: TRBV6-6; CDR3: CASAWTNEQFF; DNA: TGTGCCAGCGCGTGGACCAATGAGCAGTTCTTC
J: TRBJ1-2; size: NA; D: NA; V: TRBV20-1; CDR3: CSAIQTGYTF; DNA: TGCAGTGCTATTCAAACAGGCTACACCTTC
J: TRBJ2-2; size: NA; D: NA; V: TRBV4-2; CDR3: CASSQVETQTGELFF; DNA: TGTGCCAGCAGCCAAGTTGAGACTCAGACCGGGGAGCTGTTTTTT
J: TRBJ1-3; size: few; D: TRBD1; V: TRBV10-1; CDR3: CASSATGLAGNTIYF; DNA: TGCGCCAGCAGTGCGACAGGGCTGGCTGGAAACACCATATATTTT
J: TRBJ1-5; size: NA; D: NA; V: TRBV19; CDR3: CASSLGAYSNQPQHF; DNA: TGTGCCAGTAGTTTGGGGGCCTATAGCAATCAGCCCCAGCATTTT
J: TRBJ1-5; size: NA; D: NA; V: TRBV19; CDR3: CASSGTFNSNQPQHF; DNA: TGTGCCAGTAGTGGGACCTTTAATAGCAATCAGCCCCAGCATTTT
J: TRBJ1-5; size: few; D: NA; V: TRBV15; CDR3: CATSTSGPHQPQHF; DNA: TGTGCCACCAGCACCTCAGGGCCCCATCAGCCCCAGCATTTT
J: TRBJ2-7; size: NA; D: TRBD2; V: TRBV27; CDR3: CASMETSGSYEQYF; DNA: TGTGCCAGCATGGAGACTAGCGGGAGTTACGAGCAGTACTTC
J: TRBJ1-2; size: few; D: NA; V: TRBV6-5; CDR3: CASSTDGYGYTF; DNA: TGTGCCAGCAGCACGGACGGATATGGCTACACCTTC
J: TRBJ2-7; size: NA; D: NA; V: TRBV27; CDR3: CASSPRDVSYEQYF; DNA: TGTGCCAGCAGTCCGCGGGACGTCTCCTACGAGCAGTACTTC
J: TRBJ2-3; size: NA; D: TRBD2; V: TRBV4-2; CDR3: CASSQDTSGRPDTQYF; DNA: TGTGCCAGCAGCCAAGATACTAGCGGGAGGCCAGATACGCAGTATTTT
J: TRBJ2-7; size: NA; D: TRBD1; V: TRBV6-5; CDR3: CASFMTGAYEQYF; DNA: TGTGCCAGCTTCATGACAGGGGCCTACGAGCAGTACTTC
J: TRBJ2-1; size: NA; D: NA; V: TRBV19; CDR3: CASSIQSYNEQFF; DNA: TGTGCCAGTAGTATTCAGTCCTACAATGAGCAGTTCTTC
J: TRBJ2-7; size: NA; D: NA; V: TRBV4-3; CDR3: CASSQRLGPYEQYF; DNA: TGCGCCAGCAGCCAGAGACTGGGCCCCTACGAGCAGTACTTC
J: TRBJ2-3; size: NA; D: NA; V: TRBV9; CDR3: CASSVGPGVADTQYF; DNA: TGTGCCAGCAGCGTAGGCCCTGGGGTAGCAGATACGCAGTATTTT
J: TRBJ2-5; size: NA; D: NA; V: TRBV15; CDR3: CATSLFYETQYF; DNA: TGTGCCACCTCCTTGTTTTATGAAACCCAGTACTTC
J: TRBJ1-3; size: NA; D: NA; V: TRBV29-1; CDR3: CSVISRDSGNTIYF; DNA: TGCAGCGTTATATCTAGGGACTCTGGAAACACCATATATTTT
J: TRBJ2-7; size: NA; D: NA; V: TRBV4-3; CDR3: CASSQGVSGRIYEQYF; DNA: TGCGCCAGCAGCCAAGGGGTGTCTGGGAGAATTTACGAGCAGTACTTC